Listed below are T cell receptor beta chains from one sample, sequenced in a study of graft-versus-host responses after intestinal transplantation. Method: immunoSEQ multiplex PCR; TCRdb's copy keeps in-frame clones and lacks some. The sample lists 90,000 to 130,000 clones; 93% were seen once. These receptors have no known antigen. This specimen consisted of unstimulated CD8+ T cells sorted from spleen or lymph node cells, obtained before transplant. All receptors come from a human donor who was the organ donor for an intestinal transplant. CDR3s include the opening cysteine and the closing phenylalanine or tryptophan. The D gene is left open where the match is weak. The size of a clone is reported for some rows only, either as once, few or many, or as a class for expanded clones.

clone size: NA
D gene: NA
J gene: TRBJ1-3
V gene: TRBV28
CDR3 DNA: TGTGCCAGCAGCCCAGGTGATATCTCTGGAAACACCATATATTTT
CDR3 protein: CASSPGDISGNTIYF

clone size: NA
D gene: TRBD1
J gene: TRBJ2-5
V gene: TRBV4-3
CDR3 DNA: TGCGCCAGCAGCCAAGATCCCGTCCCGGGACAGCCTTGGGAGACCCAGTACTTC
CDR3 protein: CASSQDPVPGQPWETQYF

clone size: NA
D gene: NA
J gene: TRBJ2-1
V gene: TRBV25-1
CDR3 DNA: TGTGCCAGCAGTGTACCCGGGGTGGGCAATGAGCAGTTCTTC
CDR3 protein: CASSVPGVGNEQFF

clone size: NA
D gene: NA
J gene: TRBJ2-7
V gene: TRBV27
CDR3 DNA: TGTGCCAGCAGCCGCGGTTGGAGGAACGGAGCCTACGAGCAGTACTTC
CDR3 protein: CASSRGWRNGAYEQYF

clone size: NA
D gene: NA
J gene: TRBJ2-6
V gene: TRBV11-2
CDR3 DNA: TGTGCCAGCACCTTAGACAGCTCTGGGGCCAACGTCCTGACTTTC
CDR3 protein: CASTLDSSGANVLTF

clone size: NA
D gene: TRBD1
J gene: TRBJ2-6
V gene: TRBV9
CDR3 DNA: TGTGCCAGCAGCTTCGGACAGGGGGTAGGCTCTGGGGCCAACGTCCTGACTTTC
CDR3 protein: CASSFGQGVGSGANVLTF

clone size: once
D gene: TRBD2
J gene: TRBJ2-3
V gene: TRBV9
CDR3 DNA: TGTGCCAGCAGCCCACCTAGCGGGAGTAACACAGATACGCAGTATTTT
CDR3 protein: CASSPPSGSNTDTQYF

clone size: NA
D gene: NA
J gene: TRBJ1-6
V gene: TRBV10-3
CDR3 DNA: TGTGCCATCAGTGAGTCGGGGGCGGCCTATAATTCACCCCTCCACTTT
CDR3 protein: CAISESGAAYNSPLHF

clone size: NA
D gene: NA
J gene: TRBJ1-4
V gene: TRBV5-1
CDR3 DNA: TGCGCCAGCAGTTTTGGCGAGGGGGATGAAAAACTGTTTTTT
CDR3 protein: CASSFGEGDEKLFF

clone size: once
D gene: NA
J gene: TRBJ1-2
V gene: TRBV19
CDR3 DNA: TGTGCCAGTAGTATAACAGGGAAAAGCGGCTACACCTTC
CDR3 protein: CASSITGKSGYTF

clone size: NA
D gene: NA
J gene: TRBJ1-2
V gene: TRBV28
CDR3 DNA: TGTGCCAGCAGTTTAAGTATTAACTATGGCTACACCTTC
CDR3 protein: CASSLSINYGYTF